These 25 T cell receptor beta chains were all obtained from the same sample, sequenced in a study of early T cells in non-severe SARS-CoV-2 infection. From the 5' RACE reads, TCRdb called clonotypes with MiXCR, one entry per CDR3 protein. The sample holds approximately 70,000 distinct CDR3 sequences, 5% seen once. The sample here was whole blood, taken at baseline. All receptors derive from an adult who was a healthcare worker with PCR-confirmed SARS-CoV-2 infection or an uninfected control (not recorded which).

This clonotype was seen at least ten times. This chain joins TRBV20-1 and TRBJ1-1; 11 bases are shared with TRBD1. J lost 0 bases, V lost 5 bases, and 5 bases had no gene match. The CDR3 runs to 15 residues. Germline values: CDR1 DFQATT, CDR2 SNEGSKA (reference sequence). The CDR3 DNA is TGCAGTGCTGGCGGACAGGGGGCGTTGAACACTGAAGCTTTCTTT. This translates into CSAGGQGALNTEAFF.

The chain couples TRBV4-1 to TRBJ1-1, with no clear D. The CDR3 is made up of 15 amino acids. Trimming stripped 2 bases from V and 4 bases from J, with 14 bases between. The germline V gene encodes CDR1 MGHRA and CDR2 YSYEKL. The CDR3 reads CASSQHIEGGTEAFF. CDR3 nucleotides: TGCGCCAGCAGCCAACACATAGAAGGAGGCACTGAAGCTTTCTTT.

Worth noting for this clonotype: Given a much more abundant clone one base away, this may be a read error. Because the CDR3 is missing its conserved closing phenylalanine or tryptophan, this is likely a read error. V is TRBV28 and J is TRBJ2-5, with 9 bases that match TRBD2. The V and J ends lost 3 bases and 3 bases, in that order; junction bases with no gene match: 11. CDR3 size: 17 residues. Germline V CDR1 and CDR2: MDHEN, SYDVKM. The CDR3 reads CASSFRRRGLAKETQYL. Written as DNA, the CDR3 is TGTGCCAGCAGTTTTCGGAGAAGAGGACTAGCGAAAGAGACCCAGTACCTC.

There are many counts of this clonotype. This chain connects TRBV7-2 to TRBJ2-3; 10 bases are shared with TRBD2. J was trimmed by 4 bases and V by 6 bases; bases with no gene match: 10. This CDR3 has 16 amino acids. CDR1 and CDR2 (germline): SGHTA, FQGNSA. For the CDR3, the DNA is TGTGCCAGCAGAGCAGCGGGAGGGCCCGACGCAGATACGCAGTATTTT. Its protein is CASRAAGGPDADTQYF.

This clonotype came up many times. The V call is TRBV6-1, the J call TRBJ1-1; 8 nucleotides align to TRBD1. In germline, CDR1 is MNHNS, CDR2 SASEGT. The CDR3 sequence is 12 residues long. V lost 5 bases to trimming and J lost 4 bases; unmatched junction nucleotides: 0. As DNA, the CDR3 is TGTGCCAGCAGTACAGGGGGCACTGAAGCTTTCTTT. It codes for CASSTGGTEAFF.

This clonotype was found a few times. The rearrangement links TRBV3-1 to TRBJ1-5, with D maybe TRBD1 (5 bases). The V end was cut by 3 bases, the J end by 2 bases, with 11 bases between. The CDR3 sequence is 15 residues long. Looked up from germline, CDR1 is LGHDT and CDR2 is YNNKEL (reference sequence). CDR3 sequence: CASSHGPGGNQPQHF. The CDR3 nucleotides read TGTGCCAGCAGCCACGGGCCGGGGGGCAATCAGCCCCAGCATTTT. The variable domain in full, completed from reference TRBV3-1 and TRBJ1-5, reads DTAVSQTPKYLVTQMGNDKSIKCEQNLGHDTMYWYKQDSKKFLKIMFSYNNKELIINETVPNRFSPKSPDKAHLNLHINSLELGDSAVYFCASSHGPGGNQPQHFGDGTRLSIL.

This clonotype was observed a few times. The chain combines TRBV6-1 with TRBJ2-1; no clear D. This CDR3 region has 15 residues. The V end was cut by 2 bases, the J end by 0 bases, with 8 bases between. The germline gives CDR1 MNHNS, CDR2 SASEGT. CDR3 DNA sequence: TGTGCCAGCAGTGAAACGACAAGCTCCTACAATGAGCAGTTCTTC. Its protein is CASSETTSSYNEQFF.

This clonotype occurred a few times. The genes are TRBV12-3 or TRBV12-4 and TRBJ2-5, with TRBD2 matching 8 bases. The V gene end was trimmed by 6 bases and the J gene end by 3 bases; junction bases not matched to a gene: 6. This CDR3 region has 14 residues. Here the CDR3 reads CASSPGGAKETQYF. For the CDR3, the DNA is TGTGCCAGCAGCCCCGGGGGGGCCAAAGAGACCCAGTACTTC.

This clonotype was observed a handful of times. This sequence joins TRBV28 and TRBJ2-7; 7 nucleotides match TRBD1. The CDR3 has 12 amino acids. Germline CDR1 is MDHEN and CDR2 is SYDVKM. J lost 5 bases, V lost 6 bases, and 4 bases had no gene match. Here the CDR3 reads CASRRQGNEQYF. DNA for the CDR3: TGTGCCAGCAGAAGACAGGGCAACGAGCAGTACTTC.

There are many counts of this clonotype. The rearrangement links TRBV20-1 to TRBJ1-1; 7 nucleotides align to TRBD1. The ends lost 6 bases at V and 0 bases at J; junction bases unmatched: 4. Germline-derived CDR1 and CDR2 are DFQATT and SNEGSKA (reference sequence). The CDR3 spans 13 residues. Here the CDR3 reads CSAPGTVNTEAFF. In DNA, the CDR3 is TGCAGTGCCCCCGGGACAGTGAACACTGAAGCTTTCTTT.

This clonotype has a handful of counts. The rearrangement links TRBV6-1 to TRBJ2-7, with 10 nucleotides matching TRBD1. Germline CDR1 reads MNHNS; CDR2 reads SASEGT. V gave up 6 bases and J gave up 6 bases; unmatched junction bases: 8. The CDR3 sequence is 14 residues long. The CDR3 DNA reads as TGTGCCAGCAGGTCGGGGACAGGGGTTGGCGAGCAGTACTTC. Its protein product is CASRSGTGVGEQYF.

The chain combines TRBV29-1 with TRBJ2-1, with D possibly TRBD1 on 5 matching bases. The germline V gene encodes CDR1 SQVTM and CDR2 ANQGSEA. The CDR3 spans 10 residues. The V end was cut by 4 bases, the J end by 8 bases, with 6 bases between. The CDR3 DNA reads TGCAGCGTTGGCAGGGATGAGCAGTTCTTC. Translating it yields CSVGRDEQFF.

The V gene is TRBV14, the J gene TRBJ2-2; 9 positions match TRBD1. CDR1 is SGHDN and CDR2 is FVKESK in the germline V gene. Trimming took 7 bases from V and 4 from J; bases not matched to a gene: 7. The CDR3 covers 15 residues. Here the CDR3 DNA reads TGTGCCAGCAACCCCGGACAGGGGTTCACCGGGGAGCTGTTTTTT. Its protein is CASNPGQGFTGELFF.

This clonotype was seen a few times. The chain has TRBV11-1 and TRBJ2-7; D is ambiguous. Germline CDR1 and CDR2: SGHAT and FQDESV (reference sequence). The V gene lost 5 bases and the J gene lost 7 bases, with 18 bases spanning the gap. The CDR3 contains 14 residues. CDR3 sequence: CASSPGGRPLEQYF. CDR3 coding DNA: TGTGCCAGCAGCCCGGGTGGCAGGCCCCTGGAGCAGTACTTC.

As DNA, the CDR3 is TGTGCCAGCAGGAACGTCGAGGGGGCGGACGAGCAGTACTTC. Translating it yields CASRNVEGADEQYF. The rearrangement links TRBV6-5 to TRBJ2-7, with 7 bases aligning to TRBD1. The CDR3 consists of 14 residues. Germline V gene data show CDR1 as MNHEY and CDR2 as SVGAGI. V gave up 6 bases and J gave up 5 bases; unmatched junction bases: 10.

V usage is TRBV5-1 and J usage is TRBJ1-4, with D unresolved. Germline assignment: CDR1 SGHRS and CDR2 YFSETQ. CDR3 length: 15 amino acids. Between the trimmed V and J ends, which lost 3 bases and 0 bases, there was a span of 9 bases. The CDR3 DNA sequence: TGCGCCAGCAGCTCCAATACCGCAACTAATGAAAAACTGTTTTTT. Amino acid sequence: CASSSNTATNEKLFF.

This clonotype was counted a few times. CDR3 DNA sequence: TGTGCCAGCAGCTTAGGACCGGTACGGCAAGAGACCCAGTACTTC. Translated: CASSLGPVRQETQYF. This chain links TRBV11-2 with TRBJ2-5; no clear D. Per the germline V gene, CDR1 is SGHAT and CDR2 is FQNNGV. The length of the CDR3 is 15 residues. Trimming removed 1 base at V and 2 bases at J, with 11 bases between.

This clonotype was observed a handful of times. The chain is built from TRBV7-9 and TRBJ2-7; D possibly matches TRBD1 or TRBD2 (5 bases each). Germline CDR1 is SEHNR and CDR2 is FQNEAQ (reference sequence). The V gene lost 5 bases and the J gene lost 5 bases, with 19 bases spanning the gap. This CDR3 has 15 residues. The CDR3 is CASSPRNGAFDEQYF. Here the CDR3 DNA reads TGTGCCAGCAGCCCTCGAAACGGGGCGTTTGACGAGCAGTACTTC.

This clonotype was seen ten or more times. The chain is built from TRBV10-1 and TRBJ2-3; TRBD2 matches at 8 bases. J gave up 6 bases and V 3 bases, and 17 bases lay outside the gene matches. Germline V gene data show CDR1 as WNHNN and CDR2 as SYGVQD (reference sequence). There are 18 residues in the CDR3. The CDR3 DNA reads TGCGCCAGCAGTGACCCACCTTTATCCAGCGGGAGAAGCGATACGCAGTATTTT. Translation: CASSDPPLSSGRSDTQYF.

The chain carries TRBV29-1 and TRBJ1-1; D remains unclear. Germline V gene sequence: CDR1 SQVTM, CDR2 ANQGSEA. This CDR3 contains 11 residues. The CDR3 DNA is TGCATCGCTCGAACAAACACTGAAGCTTTCTTT. Its translation is CIARTNTEAFF.

The CDR3 here is CASSLQAGTNTGELFF. The CDR3, as DNA: TGTGCCAGCAGCCTCCAAGCGGGGACGAACACCGGGGAGCTGTTTTTT. The V and J genes are TRBV11-2 and TRBJ2-2, with 7 bases lining up with TRBD2. Trimming took 5 bases from V and 0 from J; bases not matched to a gene: 6. Germline assignment: CDR1 SGHAT and CDR2 FQNNGV. There are 16 residues in the CDR3.

This clonotype occurred many times. The chain recombines TRBV9 with TRBJ1-2, with 8 bases aligning to TRBD1. The V gene's germline CDR1 is SGDLS and CDR2 YYNGEE. This CDR3 has 12 amino acids. Unmatched junction bases numbered 4, after V lost 5 bases and J lost 7 bases. CDR3 DNA sequence: TGTGCCAGCAGAGGGACAGGCCCTGGCTACACCTTC. Its protein product is CASRGTGPGYTF.

There are many counts of this clonotype. V gene TRBV5-1 combines with J gene TRBJ2-2; unclear D gene. The CDR3 length is 14 residues. V was trimmed by 0 bases and J by 6 bases, leaving 9 bases between them. Germline V gene sequence: CDR1 SGHRS, CDR2 YFSETQ. Here the CDR3 reads CASSLGLVSGELFF. CDR3 in DNA: TGCGCCAGCAGCTTGGGCCTAGTATCCGGGGAGCTGTTTTTT. Together with reference TRBV5-1 and TRBJ2-2, the CDR3 gives the full variable domain: KAGVTQTPRYLIKTRGQQVTLSCSPISGHRSVSWYQQTPGQGLQFLFEYFSETQRNKGNFPGRFSGRQFSNSRSEMNVSTLELGDSALYLCASSLGLVSGELFFGEGSRLTVL.

This clonotype was counted at least ten times. This sequence joins TRBV28 and TRBJ1-2; tentatively, D is TRBD1 (6 bases). Trimming removed 7 bases at V and 3 bases at J, with 15 bases between. The CDR3 loop spans 14 amino acids. Germline V lookup: CDR1 MDHEN, CDR2 SYDVKM. In DNA form, the CDR3 reads TGTGCCAGCAACTCCAGGGGAGGGGACTATGGCTACACCTTC. It specifies CASNSRGGDYGYTF.

This clonotype was found many times. The chain is built from TRBV28 and TRBJ2-1; maybe TRBD1 (7 bases). Germline CDR1 MDHEN, CDR2 SYDVKM. V was shortened by 6 bases and J by 4 bases, with 22 bases between the two germline ends. The CDR3 is 17 residues long. The chain's CDR3 is CASSPLSQGGRYNEQFF. The CDR3 DNA reads as TGTGCCAGCAGCCCACTCAGCCAGGGGGGACGGTACAATGAGCAGTTCTTC.